Listed here is a single TCR beta chain. Germline-derived CDR1 and CDR2 are SNHLY and FYNNEI. The CDR3 runs 18 residues. Germline trimming cut 4 bases from V and 2 bases from J; bases unmatched to any gene: 14. The source of the sample is a study of blood T cells in healthy people across ages. The use of a sample-barcoded 5' primer and a J-beta primer mix characterized a second PCR of 7 to 11 cycles. A single record per CDR3 protein comes from TCRdb applying MiXCR to the 5' RACE reads. The repertoire holds approximately 1.5 million distinct CDR3 sequences, with roughly 43% as singletons. The gene calls are TRBV2 and TRBJ2-3; TRBD1 matches at 8 bases. The specimen sequenced was blood. The receptor was derived from a woman younger than 35 in good health. The DNA for the CDR3 is TGTGCCAGCAGTGCACCCCCTGTTGGACAGGGCGTCACAGATACGCAGTATTTT. This encodes CASSAPPVGQGVTDTQYF. The full variable domain, its missing parts supplied by reference TRBV2 and TRBJ2-3, is EPEVTQTPSHQVTQMGQEVILRCVPISNHLYFYWYRQILGQKVEFLVSFYNNEISEKSEIFDDQFSVERPDGSNFTLKIRSTKLEDSAMYFCASSAPPVGQGVTDTQYFGPGTRLTVL.